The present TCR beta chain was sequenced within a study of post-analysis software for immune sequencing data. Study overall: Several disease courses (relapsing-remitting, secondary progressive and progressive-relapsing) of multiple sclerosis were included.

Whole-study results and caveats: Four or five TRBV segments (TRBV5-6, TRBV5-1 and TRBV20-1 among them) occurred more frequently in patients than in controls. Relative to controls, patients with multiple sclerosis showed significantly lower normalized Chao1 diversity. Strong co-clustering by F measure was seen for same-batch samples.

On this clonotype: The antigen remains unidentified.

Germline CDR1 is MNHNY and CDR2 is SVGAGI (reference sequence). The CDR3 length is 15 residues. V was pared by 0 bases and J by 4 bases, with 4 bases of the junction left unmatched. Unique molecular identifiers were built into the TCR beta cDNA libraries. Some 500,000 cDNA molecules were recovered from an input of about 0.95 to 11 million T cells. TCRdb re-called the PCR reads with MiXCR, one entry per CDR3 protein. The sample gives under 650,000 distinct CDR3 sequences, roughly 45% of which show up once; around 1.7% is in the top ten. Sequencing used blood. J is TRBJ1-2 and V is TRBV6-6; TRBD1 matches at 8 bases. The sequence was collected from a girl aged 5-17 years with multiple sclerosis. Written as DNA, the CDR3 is TGTGCCAGCAGTTACTCAGCGGACAGGGCCTATGGCTACACCTTC. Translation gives CASSYSADRAYGYTF.